Below are 24 T cell receptor beta chains sequenced from a single sample in a study of post-analysis software for immune sequencing data. Study-wide findings and caveats: Five TRBV segments (TRBV5-6, TRBV5-1 and TRBV20-1 among them) occurred more frequently in patients than in controls.

These TCRs are of unknown antigen specificity. Unique molecular identifiers tagged the TCR beta cDNA libraries. TCRdb re-analysed the PCR reads in MiXCR, keeping a single row per CDR3 protein. The sample has roughly 800,000 distinct CDR3 sequences; approximately 57% are singletons. Source material: blood. The receptors originated from a girl aged 10-17 years with multiple sclerosis.

This clonotype was seen more than once but under ten times. The chain is built from TRBV12-3 or TRBV12-4 and TRBJ1-2; D might be TRBD1 (5 bases). This CDR3 has 16 residues. The germline V and J ends were trimmed by 6 bases and 0 bases, with 17 bases remaining between them. In nucleotides, the CDR3 is TGTGCCAGCAGCACTCTAATGACAGCTTCTAACTATGGCTACACCTTC. Translating it yields CASSTLMTASNYGYTF.

This clonotype has at least ten counts. The chain links TRBV29-1 to TRBJ2-5, with D uncertain. The J call may be incorrect, as the DNA end agrees better with TRBJ2-7. From germline, CDR1 is SQVTM and CDR2 ANQGSEA. The CDR3 has 13 residues. For the CDR3, the DNA is TGCAGCGCAAGCCAGGCGATTACTTACGAGCAGTACTTC. Protein product: CSASQAITYEQYF.

This clonotype was counted only a few times. The chain recombines TRBV7-2 with TRBJ2-3; D possibly corresponds to TRBD1 (5 bases). V lost 5 bases to trimming and J lost 2 bases, with 20 bases between them. CDR1 is SGHTA, CDR2 FQGNSA, per germline. There are 17 residues in the CDR3. The CDR3 DNA sequence: TGTGCCAGCAGCAAAAAGTCGTTAGGGGCGTTCACAGATACGCAGTATTTT. The encoded protein is CASSKKSLGAFTDTQYF. Complete variable domain (other parts from reference TRBV7-2 and TRBJ2-3): GAGVSQSPSNKVTEKGKDVELRCDPISGHTALYWYRQSLGQGLEFLIYFQGNSAPDKSGLPSDRFSAERTGGSVSTLTIQRTQQEDSAVYLCASSKKSLGAFTDTQYFGPGTRLTVL.

The chain uses TRBV20-1 and TRBJ2-3; 9 bases match TRBD1. The J segment lost 3 bases and the V segment lost 1 base, leaving 5 bases of the junction unmatched. Germline loops: CDR1 DFQATT, CDR2 SNEGSKA (reference sequence). This CDR3 spans 15 amino acids. This CDR3 is CSARALDRGTDTQYF. In DNA, the CDR3 is TGCAGTGCTAGAGCCCTGGACAGGGGAACAGATACGCAGTATTTT.

V is TRBV5-1 and J is TRBJ2-5; a possible D gene is TRBD2 (6 bases). Per germline, CDR1 SGHRS and CDR2 YFSETQ. The CDR3 extends over 16 amino acids. The ends were cut back, 0 bases at V and 1 base at J, with 13 bases in the middle. The CDR3 protein is CASSLAGLATQETQYF. The CDR3, as DNA: TGCGCCAGCAGCTTGGCCGGGCTAGCGACCCAAGAGACCCAGTACTTC.

In DNA, the CDR3 is TGCAGTGCTAGAGATGACGGACAGGGGGTAGAGGTTGAGCAGTTCTTC. Protein product: CSARDDGQGVEVEQFF. The chain combines TRBV20-1 with TRBJ2-1, with 10 positions matching TRBD1. The length of the CDR3 is 16 residues. With V trimmed by 0 bases and J by 9 bases, 11 bases remained unmatched. Germline CDR1 and CDR2: DFQATT and SNEGSKA (reference sequence).

The chain uses TRBV29-1 and TRBJ2-3; 9 nucleotides match TRBD1. The germline V gene encodes CDR1 SQVTM and CDR2 ANQGSEA. This CDR3 is 14 amino acids long. The CDR3 loop reads CGTGLLLKTDTQYF. In DNA form, the CDR3 reads TGCGGGACAGGGCTTTTATTGAAAACAGATACGCAGTATTTT.

This clonotype was counted only a few times. CDR3 protein: CSAREDRGLAKNIQYF. The DNA of the CDR3 is TGCAGTGCTAGAGAAGACAGGGGACTAGCCAAAAACATTCAGTACTTC. This sequence joins TRBV20-1 and TRBJ2-4; 8 positions match TRBD1. The CDR3 has 16 amino acids. Germline V lookup: CDR1 DFQATT, CDR2 SNEGSKA (reference sequence). V lost 0 bases to trimming and J lost 0 bases; unmatched junction nucleotides: 4.

CDR3 sequence reads: CASRADFGNQPQHF. The CDR3 coding sequence is TGCGCCAGCAGGGCCGATTTTGGAAATCAGCCCCAGCATTTT. The chain uses TRBV4-1 and TRBJ1-5; no clear D. Germline CDR1 and CDR2: MGHRA and YSYEKL. The ends were cut back, 6 bases at V and 4 bases at J, with 13 bases in the middle. The CDR3 runs 14 residues.

The chain uses TRBV6-6 and TRBJ2-7; the match to TRBD1 covers 7 bases. Germline assignment: CDR1 MNHNY and CDR2 SVGAGI (reference sequence). J gave up 3 bases and V 4 bases, and 6 bases lay outside the gene matches. The CDR3 is 14 residues long. The CDR3 DNA sequence: TGTGCCAGCAGTTTTGGGACAGCTTACTACGAGCAGTACTTC. This encodes CASSFGTAYYEQYF.

This clonotype has a single count. The rearrangement joins TRBV5-1 to TRBJ2-1; D is possibly TRBD2 (6 bases). The DNA end lines up better with TRBJ2-7; the J call may be wrong. The germline V gene encodes CDR1 SGHRS and CDR2 YFSETQ. The CDR3 runs to 14 residues. In DNA form, the CDR3 reads TGCGCCAGCAGTCCCGCGGGATCCTACAATGAGCAGTACTTC. Its protein is CASSPAGSYNEQYF.

V usage is TRBV5-5 and J usage is TRBJ2-5, with D tentatively TRBD1 (5 bases). V lost 1 base and J 5 bases, leaving 12 bases between the germline ends. The CDR3 contains 14 residues. The V gene's germline CDR1 is SGHKS and CDR2 YYEKEE (reference sequence). The CDR3 loop is CASSLSAGRETQYF. Here the CDR3 DNA reads TGTGCCAGCAGCTTGTCGGCAGGGCGCGAGACCCAGTACTTC.

CDR3 loop: CASSGTSGNHEQFF. CDR3 sequence (DNA): TGTGCCAGCAGTGGGACTAGCGGGAACCACGAGCAGTTCTTC. The V call is TRBV2, the J call TRBJ2-1; TRBD2 matches at 12 bases. This CDR3 is 14 amino acids long. The J segment lost 10 bases and the V segment lost 4 bases, leaving 5 bases of the junction unmatched. Germline-derived CDR1 and CDR2 are SNHLY and FYNNEI.

In DNA, the CDR3 is TGCGCCAGCAGCTTGGTGGCGACTAGCGGGAGGGATACGCAGTATTTT. Protein product: CASSLVATSGRDTQYF. The chain carries TRBV5-1 and TRBJ2-3; 13 nucleotides agree with TRBD2. This CDR3 spans 16 amino acids. Germline V gene data show CDR1 as SGHRS and CDR2 as YFSETQ. V was clipped by 0 bases and J by 6 bases; unmatched bases: 4.

In its sample, this clonotype was seen a few times. The J gene is TRBJ1-1, the V gene TRBV4-1; D is ambiguous. Trimming cost V 0 bases and J 0 bases, with 8 bases left between them. Germline CDR1 reads MGHRA; CDR2 reads YSYEKL. The CDR3 sequence is 15 residues long. CDR3: CASSQEIQLNTEAFF. Written as DNA, the CDR3 is TGCGCCAGCAGCCAAGAGATCCAGTTGAACACTGAAGCTTTCTTT.

This chain connects TRBV6-5 to TRBJ1-1; weak D call: TRBD1 (5 bases). Germline V CDR1 and CDR2: MNHEY, SVGAGI. With 4 bases removed from V and 5 bases from J, the gap between germline ends came to 26 bases. The CDR3 loop spans 18 amino acids. The CDR3 bases are TGTGCCAGCAGTTCCTCGAGGGGTCTGAAGCAGGCAGGGACTGAAGCTTTCTTT. This codes for CASSSSRGLKQAGTEAFF.

This clonotype was detected only a few times. V gene TRBV5-1 combines with J gene TRBJ2-4; TRBD1 might be the D (6 bases). CDR3 size: 15 residues. Germline loops: CDR1 SGHRS, CDR2 YFSETQ. Trimming removed 4 bases from V and 0 bases from J, with 11 bases in between. The CDR3 spells CASSVSRGAKNIQYF. The CDR3 nucleotides are TGCGCCAGCAGCGTCTCCAGGGGAGCCAAAAACATTCAGTACTTC.

This clonotype was picked up many times. At one boundary the junction diverges from the germline segment, which might be a read error. The genes are TRBV7-7 and TRBJ2-5, with unresolved D. This CDR3 region has 17 residues. Germline CDR1 and CDR2: SSHAT and FNYEAQ (reference sequence). The CDR3 coding sequence is TGTGCTAGCAGCCCTGGTAGGGTAACATCGTACCAAGAGACCCAGTACTTC. It is translated as CASSPGRVTSYQETQYF.

The chain links TRBV12-5 to TRBJ2-7; 14 positions match TRBD2. This CDR3 is built from 16 residues. J gave up 6 bases and V 6 bases, and 10 bases lay outside the gene matches. Per the germline V gene, CDR1 is LGHNT and CDR2 is FRNRAP. CDR3 loop: CASGTGTSGRHGEQYF. The CDR3 DNA reads TGTGCTAGTGGGACCGGGACTAGCGGGAGACACGGCGAGCAGTACTTC.

The chain couples TRBV2 to TRBJ2-7, with 14 bases fitting TRBD2. With V trimmed by 7 bases and J by 6 bases, 11 bases remained unmatched. The CDR3 is 16 residues long. In germline, CDR1 is SNHLY, CDR2 FYNNEI. In DNA form, the CDR3 reads TGTGCCAGCACACGACTAGCGGGAGGGCTGGGGCGCGAGCAGTACTTC. Its translation is CASTRLAGGLGREQYF.

This clonotype occurred a few times. The CDR3 reads CSARVEGTYEQYF. The CDR3 DNA is TGCAGTGCTAGAGTGGAGGGAACCTACGAGCAGTACTTC. This chain links TRBV20-1 with TRBJ2-7; D is perhaps TRBD2 (6 bases). The CDR3 sequence is 13 residues long. Germline V gives CDR1 DFQATT, CDR2 SNEGSKA (reference sequence). V was pared by 1 base and J by 2 bases, with 9 bases between.

The V call is TRBV5-6, the J call TRBJ2-1; D remains unclear. The CDR3 contains 16 residues. V lost 5 bases to trimming and J lost 0 bases, with 15 bases between them. Germline V gives CDR1 SGHDT, CDR2 YYEEEE. The CDR3 DNA reads as TGTGCCAGCAGGTTCTACCGTGGTAGCTCCTACAATGAGCAGTTCTTC. It is translated as CASRFYRGSSYNEQFF.

The chain combines TRBV7-9 with TRBJ2-7; D gene uncertain. The CDR3 length is 15 residues. V was shortened by 1 base and J by 3 bases, with 13 bases between the two germline ends. The V gene's germline CDR1 is SEHNR and CDR2 FQNEAQ (reference sequence). The CDR3 here is CASSLGLGVFYEQYF. CDR3 in DNA: TGTGCCAGCAGCTTAGGGCTAGGTGTCTTCTACGAGCAGTACTTC.

The CDR3 is CASSYSSSRGRETQYF. In DNA form, the CDR3 reads TGTGCCAGCAGTTACTCGAGTAGCAGGGGACGGGAGACCCAGTACTTC. V and J are TRBV6-5 and TRBJ2-5; tentatively, D is TRBD1 (6 bases). The V end lost 0 bases, the J end lost 5 bases, and 16 bases lay between the germline ends. The CDR3 contains 16 residues. From germline, CDR1 is MNHEY and CDR2 SVGAGI.